This TCR beta chain was retrieved from a study of early T cells in non-severe SARS-CoV-2 infection. Unique molecular identifiers (one per individual cDNA molecule) were attached. TCRdb used MiXCR to reprocess the 5' RACE reads, holding one entry per CDR3 protein. There are tens of thousands of distinct CDR3 sequences in the sample; roughly 10% occur only once, and under 3% lies in the top ten. In its sample, this clonotype was seen a few times. The clonotype originates from an adult who was a healthcare worker with PCR-confirmed SARS-CoV-2 infection or an uninfected control (not recorded which). The input for sequencing was whole blood, taken at baseline.

This CDR3 is CASTRARGPPTDTQYF. The DNA of the CDR3 is TGTGCCAGCACCCGGGCGCGGGGGCCCCCGACAGATACGCAGTATTTT. The chain recombines TRBV2 with TRBJ2-3, with D possibly being TRBD2 (7 bases). This CDR3 has 16 amino acids. V lost 7 bases and J lost 3, with 20 bases in between. The germline gives CDR1 SNHLY, CDR2 FYNNEI.